The source of this TCR beta chain is a study of beta chain features in type 1 diabetes. Reverse transcription of all isolated RNA meant that expressed TCRB transcripts were sequenced. Clones were read by immunoSEQ multiplex PCR, and TCRdb kept only the in-frame ones, dropping some. The sample has 850,000 to 900,000 clones, roughly 17% seen once; the top ten hold 0.023%. The CDR3 has 12 residues. Trimming left V 2 bases short and J 10 bases short, with 11 bases between. Germline lookup yields CDR1 KGHSH and CDR2 LQKENI. The gene calls are TRBV18 and TRBJ1-1; D is undetermined. Material: naive CD4+ T cells from blood. The receptor comes from a woman between 18 and 29 years old in good health. The chain's CDR3 is CASSPEDGVAFF. The CDR3 region has the DNA TGTGCCAGCTCACCAGAGGATGGAGTAGCTTTCTTT.